This TCR beta chain was retrieved from a study of blood T cell repertoires in COVID-19. As for the study in general: Sites in the United States, Italy and Spain provided acute and convalescent COVID-19 samples.

The protocol was immunoSEQ multiplex PCR, while the TCRdb copy is restricted to in-frame clones and leaves out a portion. The sample has about 100,000 clones, roughly 91% seen once. This clone showed up just once. V lost 1 base to trimming and J lost 7 bases; unmatched junction nucleotides: 8. Germline loops: CDR1 SEHNR, CDR2 FQNEAQ (reference sequence). The CDR3 extends over 16 amino acids. This chain links TRBV7-9 with TRBJ1-5; 9 nucleotides align to TRBD1. The receptor comes from a human donor in a cohort sampled during active COVID-19. The sample consisted of peripheral blood. CDR3 DNA: TGTGCCAGCAGCTTAGGGAGGACAGGGGTAGAGCAGCCCCAGCATTTT. The encoded protein is CASSLGRTGVEQPQHF.